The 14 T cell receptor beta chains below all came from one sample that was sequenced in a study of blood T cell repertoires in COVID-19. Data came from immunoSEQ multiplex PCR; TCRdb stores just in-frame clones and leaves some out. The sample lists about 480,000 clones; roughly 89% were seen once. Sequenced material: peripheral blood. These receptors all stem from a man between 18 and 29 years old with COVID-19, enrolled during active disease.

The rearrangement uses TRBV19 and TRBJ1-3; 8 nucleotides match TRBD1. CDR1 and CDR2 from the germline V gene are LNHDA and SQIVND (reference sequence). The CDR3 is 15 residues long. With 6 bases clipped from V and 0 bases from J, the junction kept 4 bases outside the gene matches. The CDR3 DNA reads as TGTGCCAGTAGCATGGACAGGGCCTCTGGAAACACCATATATTTT. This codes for CASSMDRASGNTIYF.

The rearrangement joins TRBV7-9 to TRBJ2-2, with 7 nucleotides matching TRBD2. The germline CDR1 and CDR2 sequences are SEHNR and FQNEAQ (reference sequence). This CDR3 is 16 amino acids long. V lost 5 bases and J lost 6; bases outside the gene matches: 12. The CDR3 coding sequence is TGTGCCAGCAGCCCTAACTACGGGGGGTTACCCGGGGAGCTGTTTTTT. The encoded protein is CASSPNYGGLPGELFF.

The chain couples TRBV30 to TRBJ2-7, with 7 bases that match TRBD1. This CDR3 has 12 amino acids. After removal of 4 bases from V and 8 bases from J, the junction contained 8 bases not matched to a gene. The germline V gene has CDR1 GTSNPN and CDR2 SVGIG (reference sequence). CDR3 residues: CAWTPTGIKQYF. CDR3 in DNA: TGTGCCTGGACCCCGACAGGGATAAAGCAGTACTTC.

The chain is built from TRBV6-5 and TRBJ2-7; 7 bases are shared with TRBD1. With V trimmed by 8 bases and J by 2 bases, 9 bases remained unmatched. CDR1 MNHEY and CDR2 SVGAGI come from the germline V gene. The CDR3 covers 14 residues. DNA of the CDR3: TGTGCCAGCCAAAACAGGGGTGGGACCTACGAGCAGTACTTC. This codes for CASQNRGGTYEQYF.

CDR3: CASSLGTGTWGNQPQHF. The CDR3 nucleotides read TGTGCCAGCAGCTTGGGGACAGGTACTTGGGGCAATCAGCCCCAGCATTTT. This chain uses TRBV7-9 with TRBJ1-5, with 8 bases matching TRBD1. J gave up 2 bases and V 3 bases, and 9 bases lay outside the gene matches. CDR3 length equals 17 residues. Per germline, CDR1 SEHNR and CDR2 FQNEAQ (reference sequence).

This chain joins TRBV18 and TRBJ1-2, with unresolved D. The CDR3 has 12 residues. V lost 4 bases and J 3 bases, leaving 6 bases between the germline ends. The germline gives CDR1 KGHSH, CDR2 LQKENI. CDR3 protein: CASSRQDYGYTF. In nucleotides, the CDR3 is TGTGCCAGCTCACGACAAGACTATGGCTACACCTTC.

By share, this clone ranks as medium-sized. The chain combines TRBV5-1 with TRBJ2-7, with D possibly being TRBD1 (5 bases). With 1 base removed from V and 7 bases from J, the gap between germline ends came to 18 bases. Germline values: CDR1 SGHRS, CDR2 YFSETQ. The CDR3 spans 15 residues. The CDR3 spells CASSLYAGIRVEQYF. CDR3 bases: TGCGCCAGCAGCTTGTACGCAGGGATCCGAGTTGAGCAGTACTTC.

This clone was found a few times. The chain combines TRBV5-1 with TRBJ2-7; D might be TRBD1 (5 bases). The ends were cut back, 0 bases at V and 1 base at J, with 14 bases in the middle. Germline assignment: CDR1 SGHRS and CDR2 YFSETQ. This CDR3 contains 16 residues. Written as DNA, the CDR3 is TGCGCCAGCAGCTTGGGTATGGGCAGGGTGTCCTACGAGCAGTACTTC. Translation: CASSLGMGRVSYEQYF.

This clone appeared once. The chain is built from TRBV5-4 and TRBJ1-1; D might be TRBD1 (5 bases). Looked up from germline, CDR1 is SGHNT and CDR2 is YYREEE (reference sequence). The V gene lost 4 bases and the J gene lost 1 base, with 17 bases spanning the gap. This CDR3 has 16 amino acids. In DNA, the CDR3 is TGTGCCAGCAGCCTCTCAGGGCGGGGGAGGAACACTGAAGCTTTCTTT. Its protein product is CASSLSGRGRNTEAFF.

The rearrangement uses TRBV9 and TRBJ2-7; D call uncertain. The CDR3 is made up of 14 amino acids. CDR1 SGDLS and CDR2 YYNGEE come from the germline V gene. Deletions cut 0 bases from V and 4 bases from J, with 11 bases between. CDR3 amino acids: CASSVDGLGYEQYF. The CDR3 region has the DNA TGTGCCAGCAGCGTAGACGGCCTCGGGTACGAGCAGTACTTC.

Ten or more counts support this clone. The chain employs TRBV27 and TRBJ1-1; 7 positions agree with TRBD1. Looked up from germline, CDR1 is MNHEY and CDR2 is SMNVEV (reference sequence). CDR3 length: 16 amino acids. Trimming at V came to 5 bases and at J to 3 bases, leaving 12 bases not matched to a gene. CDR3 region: CASSRDRIFMDTEAFF. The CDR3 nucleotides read TGTGCCAGCAGTAGGGACAGAATTTTTATGGACACTGAAGCTTTCTTT.

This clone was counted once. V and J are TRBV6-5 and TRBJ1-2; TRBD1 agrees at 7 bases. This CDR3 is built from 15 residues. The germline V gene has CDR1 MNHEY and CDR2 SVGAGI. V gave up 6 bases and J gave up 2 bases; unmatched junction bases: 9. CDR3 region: CASSYTRDSNYGYTF. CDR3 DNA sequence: TGTGCCAGCAGCTACACCCGGGACAGCAACTATGGCTACACCTTC.

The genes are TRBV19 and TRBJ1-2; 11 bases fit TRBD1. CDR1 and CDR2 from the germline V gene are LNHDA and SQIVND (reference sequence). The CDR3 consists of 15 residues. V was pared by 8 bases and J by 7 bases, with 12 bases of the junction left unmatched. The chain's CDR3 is CASGGQGAIKGGYTF. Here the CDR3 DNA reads TGTGCCAGTGGAGGACAGGGGGCGATTAAGGGTGGCTACACCTTC.

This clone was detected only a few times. The CDR3 is CASSPPGGGNTEAFF. The CDR3 bases are TGTGCCAGCTCACCACCGGGCGGAGGGAACACTGAAGCTTTCTTT. The chain links TRBV18 to TRBJ1-1; D remains ambiguous. CDR3 length: 15 residues. Deletions cut 0 bases from V and 1 base from J, with 9 bases between. The germline V gene encodes CDR1 KGHSH and CDR2 LQKENI.